This TCR beta chain was sequenced for a study of monozygotic twins with inflammatory bowel disease. Broader study findings: It was in IBD patients that TCRbeta diversity (inverse Simpson) was lower than in healthy co-twins.

The CDR3 spans 14 residues. Germline V lookup: CDR1 KGHDR, CDR2 SFDVKD. From whole blood, total RNA was isolated without any sorting of T cells. Each UMI, carrying a 6-nucleotide sample barcode, came from template switching. Researchers put TCRalpha and TCRbeta cDNA through two nested PCRs lasting 16 and 9 cycles. TCRdb reprocessed the 5' RACE reads and reports one entry per CDR3 protein, with no DNA. Here the sample table reports under 200,000 distinct CDR3 sequences. Concerning this clonotype itself: Its cognate antigen is unknown.

The clonotype was recovered from a human donor with ulcerative colitis or Crohn's disease, or a healthy co-twin of an affected twin (not recorded which). Sequenced material: blood. The chain couples TRBV24-1 to TRBJ1-5; TCRdb's D call of TRBD1 is untestable without DNA. The CDR3 loop is CATSDGTQNQPQHF.